The T cell receptor beta chain under discussion was sequenced for a study of T cell responses to AZD1222 COVID-19 vaccine. The CDR3 is 13 amino acids. Trimming removed 6 bases from V and 8 bases from J, with 13 bases in between. Germline CDR1 is MDHEN and CDR2 is SYDVKM. Overall study results and limits: Increases in Spike-specific TCR breadth and depth were seen after two AZD1222 doses.

Sequencing used immunoSEQ multiplex PCR; TCRdb keeps in-frame clones, though not all of them. The data hold roughly 130,000 clones, with around 83% observed a single time. A note on this clone: Its antigen remains unknown.

Sequences were derived from peripheral blood, sampled on day 0 of AZD1222 vaccination. The sequence came from an adult in good health. This sequence joins TRBV28 and TRBJ1-4; no definite D call. In DNA form, the CDR3 reads TGTGCCAGCAGCCCTGGGATGGAGGAAAAACTGTTTTTT. Translating gives CASSPGMEEKLFF.